Listed here are 9 T cell receptor beta chains from one sample, sequenced in a study of T cell clonality in common variable immunodeficiency. This table comes from immunoSEQ multiplex PCR, and its TCRdb copy is limited to in-frame clones, with some not included. The specimen has over 30,000 clones, none found just once. Sample: peripheral blood mononuclear cells. Every receptor here comes from a person between 18 and 75 years old in good health.

This clone was counted ten times or more. The read ends 3 residues shy of where the CDR3 ends; the end is completed using the germline J gene. V is TRBV20-1 and J is TRBJ2-7; 8 nucleotides agree with TRBD1. This CDR3 is built from 15 residues. CDR1 and CDR2 (germline): DFQATT, SNEGSKA (reference sequence). The V segment lost 0 bases and the J segment 0 bases; nucleotides outside the gene matches: 4. The covered CDR3 bases are TGCAGTGCTAGAGATCAGGGGGCCATCTCCTACGAG. It is translated as CSARDQGAISYE. The full CDR3 reads CSARDQGAISYEQYF.

This clone was seen repeatedly, ten times or more. With the read ending 3 residues before the CDR3 end, the germline J gene is used to fill in that end. This chain links TRBV20-1 with TRBJ2-4; D is perhaps TRBD1 (6 bases). CDR1 and CDR2 (germline): DFQATT, SNEGSKA (reference sequence). CDR3 size: 14 residues. Trimming left V 6 bases short and J 3 bases short, with 15 bases between. The covered CDR3 bases are TGCAGTGCCCCTCAGGGGTACGACAAAAACATT. Its protein is CSAPQGYDKNI. The complete CDR3 reads CSAPQGYDKNIQYF.

This clone was seen at least ten times. The junction does not match germline at one end; this may be a read error. The sequence runs out 3 residues before the end of the CDR3; the remainder is reconstructed from the germline J gene. This chain uses TRBV20-1 with TRBJ2-3; a weak D match, TRBD1 (6 bases). Germline CDR1 reads DFQATT; CDR2 reads SNEGSKA (reference sequence). The CDR3 runs to 14 residues. The chain's CDR3 is CSAMLDSSSETQYF. CDR3 bases read: TGCAGTGCTATGTTGGACAGCTCCTCAGAGACG.

This clone has at least ten counts. This clone may be a read error of a much larger clone one base away. The read gets to within 3 residues of the CDR3 end, and the germline J gene fills in the rest. This chain joins TRBV7-8 and TRBJ2-3; D might be TRBD1 (6 bases). CDR3 length equals 17 residues. Germline values: CDR1 SGHVS, CDR2 FQNEAQ. CDR3 bases read: TGTGCCAGCAGATCAGGGGCTACAGGATTCAGCAATCAGCCG. This translates into CASRSGATGFSNQP. The entire CDR3 reads CASRSGATGFSNQPQYF. Together with reference TRBV7-8 and TRBJ2-3, the CDR3 gives the full variable domain: GAGVSQSPRYKVAKRGQDVALRCDPISGHVSLFWYQQALGQGPEFLTYFQNEAQLDKSGLPSDRFFAERPEGSVSTLKIQRTQQEDSAVYLCASRSGATGFSNQPQYFGPGTRLTVL.

This clone has ten or more counts. The read falls 3 residues short of the CDR3 end, and the missing part is taken from the germline J gene. The V gene is TRBV7-2, the J gene TRBJ2-3, with TRBD1 as a possible D gene (6 bases). Germline CDR1 SGHTA, CDR2 FQGNSA. The CDR3 spans 15 residues. CDR3 region: CASSLVGGYGETQYF. The CDR3 DNA, read in part, is TGTGCCAGCAGCTTAGTTGGGGGCTATGGAGAGACG.

In this sample, this clone turned up many times. Read coverage stops 3 residues before the CDR3 terminus; the germline J gene supplies the remainder. The rearrangement joins TRBV20-1 to TRBJ2-5, with TRBD1 as a possible D gene (5 bases). This CDR3 is built from 12 residues. Germline V CDR1 and CDR2: DFQATT, SNEGSKA (reference sequence). Trimming pared 1 base from V and 7 bases from J, leaving 10 bases between. This chain's CDR3 is CSARADQGTQYF. The covered CDR3 bases are TGCAGTGCTAGAGCCGACCAGGGGACC.

This clone was seen ten or more times. The CDR3 end lies 3 residues beyond the end of the read and is filled in from the germline J gene. The gene calls are TRBV18 and TRBJ2-3, with 12 positions matching TRBD2. Germline assignment: CDR1 KGHSH and CDR2 LQKENI. This CDR3 spans 19 amino acids. V lost 5 bases and J lost 4; bases outside the gene matches: 16. The covered CDR3 bases are TGTGCCAGCTCAAGACAAGGGTCTAGCGGGAGGGACTCCGCAGATACG. Its translation is CASSRQGSSGRDSADT. The whole CDR3 reads CASSRQGSSGRDSADTQYF.

This clone was recorded at least ten times. With the read ending 3 residues before the CDR3 end, the germline J gene is used to fill in that end. This chain joins TRBV7-2 and TRBJ1-1; D is ambiguous. CDR1 and CDR2 from the germline V gene are SGHTA and FQGNSA. This CDR3 comprises 14 residues. Trimming removed 5 bases from V and 5 bases from J, with 15 bases in between. The CDR3 bases that were read are TGTGCCAGCAGCCCCATAACGGCGGTGACTGAA. Translating it yields CASSPITAVTE. The entire CDR3 sequence reads CASSPITAVTEAFF.

The table lists this clone with many counts. The read is 3 residues too short to cover the CDR3 end, so that end is filled in from the germline J gene. The chain couples TRBV7-2 to TRBJ1-2, with 7 positions matching TRBD1. The junction had 6 bases not matched to a gene; V was cut back by 3 bases and J by 2 bases. The CDR3 extends over 15 amino acids. CDR1 is SGHTA and CDR2 is FQGNSA in the germline V gene. The CDR3 region is CASSFARGSNYGYTF. The DNA read from the CDR3 is TGTGCCAGCAGCTTCGCCAGGGGGTCGAACTATGGC.